This T cell receptor beta chain was identified in a study of T cells after yellow fever vaccination. The overall study: For low cell numbers, libraries were made with SMART-Seq v4 Ultra Low Input.

The CDR3 is made up of 16 amino acids. Looked up from germline, CDR1 is MGHDK and CDR2 is SYGVNS. V gave up 5 bases and J gave up 7 bases; unmatched junction bases: 12. Researchers made TCR cDNA using 5'RACE template switching, and this step added a universal primer site and UMIs. MiXCR, applied by TCRdb to the 5' RACE reads, yields one record per CDR3 protein. The sample carries approximately 550,000 distinct CDR3 sequences, roughly a fifth recorded once. The TCR sequence derives from a man younger than 45 who received the YFV17D yellow fever vaccine. The genes are TRBV25-1 and TRBJ2-1; 9 bases agree with TRBD1. The material was PBMCs, obtained 15 days after the yellow fever booster vaccination. CDR3 DNA sequence: TGTGCCAGCAGTATTTTCGTCGGGACAGGGAGGAATGAGCAGTTCTTC. This gives the protein CASSIFVGTGRNEQFF.